This TCR beta chain was documented in a study of T cells in Graves' hyperthyroidism and ophthalmopathy. This clonotype has a count of ten or more. The CDR3 runs 14 residues. Germline trimming cut 1 base from V and 5 bases from J; bases unmatched to any gene: 1. Germline V lookup: CDR1 SGHNT, CDR2 YENEEA. Template material for amplifying TCR beta CDR3 regions consisted of RNA transcripts. During a first-round RT-PCR of the TCR CDR3, the HTBI primer set was used. TCRdb fed the multiplex PCR reads into MiXCR, producing one record per CDR3 protein. Seen here are around 300,000 distinct CDR3 sequences, roughly 14% observed once, and the top ten hold about 26%.

Sequences were obtained from blood. This TCR was sampled from a woman in her 30s with Graves' hyperthyroidism. The rearrangement links TRBV11-3 to TRBJ2-1, with 8 bases matching TRBD2. The CDR3: CASSLGRGDNEQFF. In DNA form, the CDR3 reads TGTGCCAGCAGCTTAGGGCGGGGGGACAATGAGCAGTTCTTC.